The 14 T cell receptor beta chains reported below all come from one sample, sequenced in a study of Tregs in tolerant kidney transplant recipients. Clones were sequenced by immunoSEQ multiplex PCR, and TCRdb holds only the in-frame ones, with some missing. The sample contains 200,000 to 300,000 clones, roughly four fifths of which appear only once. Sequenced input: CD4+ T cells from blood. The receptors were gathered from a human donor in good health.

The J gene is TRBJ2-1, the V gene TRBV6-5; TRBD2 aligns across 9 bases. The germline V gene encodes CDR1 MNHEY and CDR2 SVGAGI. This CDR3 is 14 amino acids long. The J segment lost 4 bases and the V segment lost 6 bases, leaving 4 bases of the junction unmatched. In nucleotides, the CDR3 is TGTGCCAGCAGCCGACTAGCGGAATACAATGAGCAGTTCTTC. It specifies CASSRLAEYNEQFF.

Here the CDR3 reads CASSEGVGSLEQYF. Written as DNA, the CDR3 is TGTGCCAGCAGTGAGGGGGTCGGCTCCCTCGAGCAGTACTTC. The rearrangement uses TRBV2 and TRBJ2-7; D is tentatively TRBD1 or TRBD2 (5 bases each). Deletions cut 3 bases from V and 6 bases from J, with 15 bases between. The CDR3 sequence is 14 residues long. Germline CDR1 reads SNHLY; CDR2 reads FYNNEI. Together with reference TRBV2 and TRBJ2-7, the CDR3 gives the full variable domain: EPEVTQTPSHQVTQMGQEVILRCVPISNHLYFYWYRQILGQKVEFLVSFYNNEISEKSEIFDDQFSVERPDGSNFTLKIRSTKLEDSAMYFCASSEGVGSLEQYFGPGTRLTVT.

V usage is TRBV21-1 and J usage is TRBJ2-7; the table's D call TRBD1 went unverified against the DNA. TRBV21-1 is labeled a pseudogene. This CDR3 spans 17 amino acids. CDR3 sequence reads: CASSSGQGAETPHEQYF. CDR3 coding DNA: TGTGCCAGCTCATCGGGACAGGGGGCCGAAACCCCCCACGAGCAGTACTTC.

The CDR3 DNA sequence: TGTGCCAGCAGTTTTGGGTTTGTAGCTTTCTTT. This encodes CASSFGFVAFF. The V call is TRBV6-5, the J call TRBJ1-1; D is uncertain. V shed 4 bases and J shed 10 bases, with 10 bases lying between them. CDR3 length: 11 residues. CDR1 and CDR2 from the germline V gene are MNHEY and SVGAGI.

The CDR3 nucleotides read TGTGCCAGCAGCCTGGCTGGGGATAGCAATCAGCCCCAGCATTTT. This gives the protein CASSLAGDSNQPQHF. This rearrangement joins TRBV9 to TRBJ1-5, with D unclear. V was cut by 4 bases and J by 0 bases, with 11 bases left in between. The germline CDR1 and CDR2 sequences are SGDLS and YYNGEE. The CDR3 consists of 15 residues.

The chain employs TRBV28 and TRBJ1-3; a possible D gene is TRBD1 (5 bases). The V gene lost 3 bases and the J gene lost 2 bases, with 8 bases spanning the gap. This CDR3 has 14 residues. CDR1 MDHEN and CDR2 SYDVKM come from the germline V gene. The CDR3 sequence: CASSFGGTGNTIYF. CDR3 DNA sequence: TGTGCCAGCAGTTTTGGGGGGACTGGAAACACCATATATTTT.

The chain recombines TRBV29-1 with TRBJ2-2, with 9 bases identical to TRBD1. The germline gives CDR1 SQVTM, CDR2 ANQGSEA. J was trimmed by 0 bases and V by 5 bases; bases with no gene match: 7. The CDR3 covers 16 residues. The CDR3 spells CSVSLGTGTNTGELFF. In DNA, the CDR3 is TGCAGCGTTAGCCTCGGGACAGGGACGAACACCGGGGAGCTGTTTTTT.

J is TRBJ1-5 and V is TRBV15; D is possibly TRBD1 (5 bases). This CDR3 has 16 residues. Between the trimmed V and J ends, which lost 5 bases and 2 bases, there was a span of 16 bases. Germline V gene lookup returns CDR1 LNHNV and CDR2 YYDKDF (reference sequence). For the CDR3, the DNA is TGTGCCACCAGCCTCTGGGGGGGGTCGGGCAATCAGCCCCAGCATTTT. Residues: CATSLWGGSGNQPQHF.

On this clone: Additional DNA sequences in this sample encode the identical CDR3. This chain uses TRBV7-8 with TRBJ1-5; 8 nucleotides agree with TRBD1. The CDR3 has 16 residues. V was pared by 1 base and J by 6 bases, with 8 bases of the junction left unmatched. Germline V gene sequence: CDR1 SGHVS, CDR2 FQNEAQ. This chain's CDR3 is CASSLGTGYRGQPQHF. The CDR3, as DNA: TGTGCCAGCAGCTTAGGGACAGGGTATAGGGGTCAGCCCCAGCATTTT.

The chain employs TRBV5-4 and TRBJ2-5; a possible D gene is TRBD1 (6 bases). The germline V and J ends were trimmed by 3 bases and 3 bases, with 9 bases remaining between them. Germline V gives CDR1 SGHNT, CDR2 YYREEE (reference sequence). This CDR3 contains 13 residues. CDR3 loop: CASSSTGEETQYF. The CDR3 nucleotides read TGTGCCAGCAGCTCGACAGGAGAAGAGACCCAGTACTTC.

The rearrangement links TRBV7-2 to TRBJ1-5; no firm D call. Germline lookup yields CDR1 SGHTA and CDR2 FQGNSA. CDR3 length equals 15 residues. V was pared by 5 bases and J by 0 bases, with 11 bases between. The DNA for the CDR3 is TGTGCCAGCAGCCACGCGGGCTATAGCAATCAGCCCCAGCATTTT. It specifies CASSHAGYSNQPQHF.

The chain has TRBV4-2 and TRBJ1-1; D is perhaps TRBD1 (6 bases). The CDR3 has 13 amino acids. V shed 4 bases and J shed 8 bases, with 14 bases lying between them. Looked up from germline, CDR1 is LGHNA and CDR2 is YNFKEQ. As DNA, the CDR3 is TGTGCCAGCAGCCGGTCAGGGGATAGCGAAGCTTTCTTT. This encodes CASSRSGDSEAFF.

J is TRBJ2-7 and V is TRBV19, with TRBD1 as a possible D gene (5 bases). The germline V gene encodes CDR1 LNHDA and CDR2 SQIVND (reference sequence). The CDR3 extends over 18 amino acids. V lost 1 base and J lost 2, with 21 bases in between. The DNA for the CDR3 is TGTGCCAGTAGTATAGGGCCAGGGATGGCTGCTAAAACCTACGAGCAGTACTTC. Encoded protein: CASSIGPGMAAKTYEQYF.

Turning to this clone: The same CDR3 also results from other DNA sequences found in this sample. The CDR3 DNA sequence: TGTGCCTGGAGTGTAGGCGGGCGAGAGACCCAGTACTTC. Translation: CAWSVGGRETQYF. This rearrangement joins TRBV30 to TRBJ2-5; TRBD2 is a possible D gene (5 bases). In germline, CDR1 is GTSNPN, CDR2 SVGIG (reference sequence). CDR3 length equals 13 residues. V was trimmed by 0 bases and J by 4 bases, leaving 9 bases between them.